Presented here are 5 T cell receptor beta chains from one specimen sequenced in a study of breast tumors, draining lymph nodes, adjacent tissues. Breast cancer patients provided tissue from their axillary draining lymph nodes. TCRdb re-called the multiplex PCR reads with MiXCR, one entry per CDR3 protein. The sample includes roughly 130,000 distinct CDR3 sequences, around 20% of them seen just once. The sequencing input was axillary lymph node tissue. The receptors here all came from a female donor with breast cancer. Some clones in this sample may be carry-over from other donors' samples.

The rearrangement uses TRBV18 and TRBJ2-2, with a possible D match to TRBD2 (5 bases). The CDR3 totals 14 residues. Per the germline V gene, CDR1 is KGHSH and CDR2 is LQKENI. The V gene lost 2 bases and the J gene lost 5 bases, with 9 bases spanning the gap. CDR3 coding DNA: TGTGCCAGCTCACCAGGGAGTAGAACCGGGGAGCTGTTTTTT. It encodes CASSPGSRTGELFF.

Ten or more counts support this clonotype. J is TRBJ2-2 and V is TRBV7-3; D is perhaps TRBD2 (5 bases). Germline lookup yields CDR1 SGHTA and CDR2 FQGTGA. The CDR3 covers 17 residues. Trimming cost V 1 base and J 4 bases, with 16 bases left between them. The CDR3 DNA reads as TGTGCCAGCAGCTTAAATCCTATTGGGAGTGGCACCGGGGAGCTGTTTTTT. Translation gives CASSLNPIGSGTGELFF.

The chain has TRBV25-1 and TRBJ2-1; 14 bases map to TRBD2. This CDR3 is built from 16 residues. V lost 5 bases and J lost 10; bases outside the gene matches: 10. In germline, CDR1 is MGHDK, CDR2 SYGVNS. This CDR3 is CASSRPGLAGVGEQFF. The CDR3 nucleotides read TGTGCCAGCAGTCGACCGGGACTAGCGGGAGTGGGGGAGCAGTTCTTC. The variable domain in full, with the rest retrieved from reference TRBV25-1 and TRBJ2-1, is EADIYQTPRYLVIGTGKKITLECSQTMGHDKMYWYQQDPGMELHLIHYSYGVNSTEKGDLSSESTVSRIRTEHFPLTLESARPSHTSQYLCASSRPGLAGVGEQFFGPGTRLTVL.

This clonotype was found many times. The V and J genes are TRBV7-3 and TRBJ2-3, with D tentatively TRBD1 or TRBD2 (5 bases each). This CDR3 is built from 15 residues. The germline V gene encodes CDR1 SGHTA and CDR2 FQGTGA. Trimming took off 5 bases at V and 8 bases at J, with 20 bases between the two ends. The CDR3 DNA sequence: TGTGCCAGCAGCCCGACGGGGCCGAACGCAGCTACGCAGTATTTT. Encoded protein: CASSPTGPNAATQYF.

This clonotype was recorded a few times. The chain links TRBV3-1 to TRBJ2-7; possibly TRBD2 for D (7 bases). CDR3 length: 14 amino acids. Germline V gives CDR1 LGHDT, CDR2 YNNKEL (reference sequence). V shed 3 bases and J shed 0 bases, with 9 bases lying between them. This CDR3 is CASSHGGASYEQYF. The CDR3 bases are TGTGCCAGCAGCCATGGGGGGGCCTCCTACGAGCAGTACTTC.